This entry lists 15 T cell receptor beta chains sequenced from one sample in a study of blood T cell repertoires in COVID-19. Only in-frame clones appear in the TCRdb table, and some are missing; sequencing was by immunoSEQ multiplex PCR. The sample lists 150,000 or so clones; 82% were seen once. The sample consisted of peripheral blood. The source is a woman aged 65 to 85 with acute or convalescent COVID-19.

V is TRBV9 and J is TRBJ2-5, with 9 bases matching TRBD1. CDR1 is SGDLS and CDR2 is YYNGEE in the germline V gene. V gave up 4 bases and J gave up 5 bases; unmatched junction bases: 9. There are 15 residues in the CDR3. The CDR3 here is CASSSSGTGKETQYF. CDR3 nucleotide sequence: TGTGCCAGCAGCTCCTCCGGGACAGGGAAGGAGACCCAGTACTTC.

The gene calls are TRBV29-1 and TRBJ2-7, with 9 positions matching TRBD1. Per germline, CDR1 SQVTM and CDR2 ANQGSEA. The V gene end was trimmed by 5 bases and the J gene end by 3 bases; junction bases not matched to a gene: 8. The CDR3 is made up of 14 amino acids. For the CDR3, the DNA is TGCAGCGTTTCAGGGGACAGGGTCGACTACGAGCAGTACTTC. Residues: CSVSGDRVDYEQYF.

CDR3 coding DNA: TGTGCCAGTAGCAGGGAAAGAGGTTATGGCTACACCTTC. Translating it yields CASSRERGYGYTF. The V call is TRBV28, the J call TRBJ1-2, with a tentative D call TRBD1 (5 bases). The CDR3 is made up of 13 amino acids. CDR1 and CDR2 (germline): MDHEN, SYDVKM. Between the trimmed V and J ends, which lost 9 bases and 5 bases, there was a span of 16 bases.

The chain recombines TRBV30 with TRBJ2-3, with TRBD2 as a possible D gene (6 bases). V gave up 3 bases and J gave up 4 bases, with 11 bases separating them. The CDR3 contains 13 residues. The germline V gene has CDR1 GTSNPN and CDR2 SVGIG (reference sequence). The CDR3 nucleotides are TGTGCCTGGAGCGGCGGGAAAGCAGATACGCAGTATTTT. Protein: CAWSGGKADTQYF.

This clone was picked up one time. A read error may account for a junction end that differs from germline. The V call is TRBV7-7, the J call TRBJ2-5, with a weak D call TRBD2 (6 bases). The CDR3 is 15 residues long. Germline assignment: CDR1 SSHAT and CDR2 FNYEAQ (reference sequence). Written as DNA, the CDR3 is TGTGCTAGCAGCTTCGGGCGGGGCACACAAGAGACCCAGTACTTC. Its translation: CASSFGRGTQETQYF.

J is TRBJ2-2 and V is TRBV6-4; 10 bases match TRBD1. Germline V gene lookup returns CDR1 MRHNA and CDR2 SNTAGT. Trimming cost V 6 bases and J 6 bases; bases outside gene matches: 4. This CDR3 comprises 14 residues. The CDR3 nucleotides are TGTGCCAGCAGCCTGGACAGGGGGGCCGGGGAGCTGTTTTTT. Protein sequence: CASSLDRGAGELFF.

The chain uses TRBV2 and TRBJ2-4; D is perhaps TRBD2 (6 bases). Between the trimmed V and J ends, which lost 9 bases and 3 bases, there was a span of 15 bases. Germline V gene data show CDR1 as SNHLY and CDR2 as FYNNEI. CDR3 size: 14 residues. This CDR3 is CAREGMIVKNIQYF. The CDR3 nucleotides are TGTGCCAGGGAGGGAATGATAGTCAAAAACATTCAGTACTTC.

The rearrangement uses TRBV9 and TRBJ2-3, with TRBD2 matching 9 bases. J gave up 2 bases and V 6 bases, and 4 bases lay outside the gene matches. CDR1 and CDR2 (germline): SGDLS, YYNGEE. The CDR3 contains 14 residues. CDR3 protein: CASTKRGDTDTQYF. Written as DNA, the CDR3 is TGTGCCAGCACGAAGCGGGGGGACACAGATACGCAGTATTTT.

The genes are TRBV5-6 and TRBJ2-3, with 11 bases aligning to TRBD2. Trimming at V came to 4 bases and at J to 4 bases, leaving 11 bases not matched to a gene. Per germline, CDR1 SGHDT and CDR2 YYEEEE. The CDR3 spans 17 residues. The CDR3 here is CASSLRTSGRGSDTQYF. The CDR3 region has the DNA TGTGCCAGCAGCCTTAGGACTAGCGGGCGGGGGTCAGATACGCAGTATTTT.

V is TRBV7-2 and J is TRBJ1-1; the match to TRBD1 covers 9 bases. Germline trimming cut 2 bases from V and 4 bases from J; bases unmatched to any gene: 5. The CDR3 extends over 15 amino acids. The germline gives CDR1 SGHTA, CDR2 FQGNSA. CDR3 protein: CASSLTGGGGTEAFF. The CDR3 nucleotides are TGTGCCAGCAGCTTAACAGGGGGCGGTGGCACTGAAGCTTTCTTT.

This clone has just one count. The chain is built from TRBV6-5 and TRBJ2-7; TRBD1 matches 9 bases. From germline, CDR1 is MNHEY and CDR2 SVGAGI. Trimming removed 7 bases from V and 5 bases from J; junction bases left unmatched: 6. This CDR3 has 13 residues. CDR3 DNA sequence: TGTGCCAGCAATAACCGGGACAGGGACGAGCAGTACTTC. Protein sequence: CASNNRDRDEQYF.

The V and J genes are TRBV5-1 and TRBJ2-2; 8 nucleotides line up with TRBD2. The V and J ends lost 6 bases and 4 bases, in that order; junction bases with no gene match: 11. The germline V gene has CDR1 SGHRS and CDR2 YFSETQ. This CDR3 is 16 amino acids long. As DNA, the CDR3 is TGCGCCAGCACTCCTCCGGGACTAGAACGCACCGGGGAGCTGTTTTTT. Its protein product is CASTPPGLERTGELFF.

This clone was observed a single time. The V and J genes are TRBV7-2 and TRBJ2-7; perhaps TRBD1 as D (6 bases). The CDR3 totals 15 residues. The germline V gene has CDR1 SGHTA and CDR2 FQGNSA. V was cut by 1 base and J by 0 bases, with 10 bases left in between. CDR3 sequence: CASSLGTAVSYEQYF. The CDR3 DNA reads as TGTGCCAGCAGCTTAGGGACAGCGGTCTCCTACGAGCAGTACTTC. The full variable domain, with the rest looked up from reference TRBV7-2 and TRBJ2-7, is GAGVSQSPSNKVTEKGKDVELRCDPISGHTALYWYRQSLGQGLEFLIYFQGNSAPDKSGLPSDRFSAERTGGSVSTLTIQRTQQEDSAVYLCASSLGTAVSYEQYFGPGTRLTVT.

The chain joins TRBV5-4 to TRBJ1-2; D ambiguous. V gave up 4 bases and J gave up 0 bases, with 7 bases separating them. The CDR3 length is 13 residues. The germline V gene encodes CDR1 SGHNT and CDR2 YYREEE (reference sequence). This CDR3 reads CASSPVANYGYTF. The CDR3 nucleotides are TGTGCCAGCAGCCCGGTAGCTAACTATGGCTACACCTTC.

In DNA, the CDR3 is TGTGCCAGCAGTCCGAGGACTAGCGGAGCCTACAATGAGCAGTTCTTC. Amino acids: CASSPRTSGAYNEQFF. The chain uses TRBV7-9 and TRBJ2-1; TRBD2 agrees at 10 bases. The CDR3 spans 16 residues. V lost 6 bases to trimming and J lost 2 bases; unmatched junction nucleotides: 7. Germline V gives CDR1 SEHNR, CDR2 FQNEAQ (reference sequence). The full variable domain, rest sourced from reference TRBV7-9 and TRBJ2-1, is DTGVSQNPRHKITKRGQNVTFRCDPISEHNRLYWYRQTLGQGPEFLTYFQNEAQLEKSRLLSDRFSAERPKGSFSTLEIQRTEQGDSAMYLCASSPRTSGAYNEQFFGPGTRLTVL.